This T cell receptor beta chain emerged from a study of blood T cell repertoires in COVID-19. The protocol was immunoSEQ multiplex PCR, while the TCRdb copy is restricted to in-frame clones and leaves out a portion. The sample holds 400,000 to 500,000 clones, approximately 87% seen once. Only one count was recorded for this clone. Germline values: CDR1 SGDLS, CDR2 YYNGEE. V lost 3 bases and J lost 6; bases outside the gene matches: 8. The CDR3 sequence is 15 residues long. The rearrangement joins TRBV9 to TRBJ2-1, with 8 positions matching TRBD2. This TCR came from a woman aged 40 to 49 who had recovered from COVID-19. Material: PBMCs or T cells enriched from blood (not recorded which). In nucleotides, the CDR3 is TGTGCCAGCAGCGGCCACGTCGCGGGGGGCAATGAGCAGTTCTTC. This encodes CASSGHVAGGNEQFF.